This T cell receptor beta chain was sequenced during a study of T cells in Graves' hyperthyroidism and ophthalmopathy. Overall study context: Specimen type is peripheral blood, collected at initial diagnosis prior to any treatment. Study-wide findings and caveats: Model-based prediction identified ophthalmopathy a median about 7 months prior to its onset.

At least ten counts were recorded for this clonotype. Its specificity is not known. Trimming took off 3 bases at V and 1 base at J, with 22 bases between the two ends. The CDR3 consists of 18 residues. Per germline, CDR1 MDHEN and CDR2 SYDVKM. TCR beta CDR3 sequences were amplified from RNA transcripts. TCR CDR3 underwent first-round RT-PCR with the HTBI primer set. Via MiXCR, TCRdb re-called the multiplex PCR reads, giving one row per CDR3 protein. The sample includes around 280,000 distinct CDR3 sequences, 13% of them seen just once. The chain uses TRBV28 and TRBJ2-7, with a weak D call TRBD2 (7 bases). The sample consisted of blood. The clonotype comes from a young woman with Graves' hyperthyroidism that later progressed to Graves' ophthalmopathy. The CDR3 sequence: CASSFGGRETSLSYEQYF. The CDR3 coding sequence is TGTGCCAGCAGTTTCGGGGGGCGGGAGACGAGTCTGTCCTACGAGCAGTACTTC.